The clone carrying this TCR beta chain has more than one count but fewer than ten. Its specificity is unknown. TCRdb's copy holds only in-frame clones and misses some; the assay was immunoSEQ multiplex PCR. The sample records tens of thousands of clones, approximately 84% being singletons. Each patient with chemo-refractory metastatic non-small-cell lung cancer was treated with focal radiation plus CTLA-4 blockade using ipilimumab. The data stem from a study of radiotherapy plus CTLA-4 blockade in lung cancer. Study background: Patients showed objective responses in about 20% of cases and disease control in around 30%.

The CDR3 consists of 13 residues. CDR1 and CDR2 (germline): MRHNA, SNTAGT. V was trimmed by 1 base and J by 1 base, leaving 4 bases between them. Notes on the study in general: Blood-borne expansion of tumor-derived TCR clones followed radiotherapy plus ipilimumab. Early blood T cell clone changes and increased post-radiation serum interferon-beta were reportedly the strongest response predictors.

The source material was peripheral blood, sampled from a patient treated with radiotherapy plus ipilimumab. V is TRBV6-4 and J is TRBJ2-5; D is ambiguous. The TCR comes from a human donor with non-small cell lung cancer who had stable disease on radiotherapy plus ipilimumab. CDR3 sequence: CASSDFPQETQYF. The CDR3 DNA reads TGTGCCAGCAGTGACTTCCCCCAAGAGACCCAGTACTTC.